The TCR beta chain under discussion was sequenced for a study of vaccination and CD4 T cells after COVID-19 (dated by TCRdb to between 2021 and 2024). A note on the overall study: Every convalescent patient had a positive nasal swab PCR test for SARS-CoV-2, with mild disease in roughly nine patients and severe disease in one. Participants received two doses of either the Pfizer-BioNTech BNT162b2 vaccine (n=8) or the Moderna mRNA-1273 vaccine (n=2). Overlapping spike peptide pools from SARS-CoV-2 and from the common cold coronaviruses HCoV-NL63, HCoV-OC43 and HCoV-229E were used as culture stimuli. Post-COVID blood samples were collected from convalescent patients a median of around 100 days after diagnosis, with a range of about 30 to 170 days. The spike-specific CD4+ TCR repertoire was compared before and after mRNA vaccination in over nine COVID-19 convalescent patients and a few infection-naive healthy vaccine recipients. The time from the second vaccine dose to post-vaccine blood sampling had a median of around 72 days and ranged from about 12 to 241 days. The convalescent cohort comprised six males and four females, including two Hispanic individuals, seven Caucasians, two Asians and one multiracial person. As controls, cultures received a CEFX viral epitope pool (the positive control), an HIV-1 Nef peptide pool (the negative control), or no peptide at all. Study-wide findings and limitations: Among convalescent patients, a median about 90% of the SARS-CoV-2-reactive clones seen after vaccination appeared only after vaccination, which suggests priming specific to the vaccine. Relatively few convalescent patients were included in the study, and early timepoints after natural infection were not analyzed. Of the vaccine-specific clones in convalescent patients, 304 of 307, or nearly all, reacted only to SARS-CoV-2 spike and did not cross-react with common cold coronaviruses. The median number of SARS-CoV-2-reactive clonotypes rose from around 20 after infection to 30 to 45 after vaccination, but the change was not significant.

This clonotype was seen only a few times. There is no known antigen for this receptor. There are no base qualities to consult, and no much larger clone falls within one base. This specimen's treatment or condition label, per the study, means: approximately nine-day PBMC culture with coronavirus spike peptide pools or control peptides (ViraFEST assay). To expand antigen-specific T cells with peptide pools and then pick out the expanded clonotypes through TCR sequencing, the study relied on the ViraFEST assay. The positive SARS-CoV-2 PCR tests of the convalescent patients were dated from March to December 2020, before the Alpha, Beta and Delta variants emerged in the United States. PBMCs were cultured at two million per well in IMDM supplemented with about 5.5% human AB serum and about 10 IU/ml IL-2, with 10 ug/ml peptide pools added. Half of the culture medium was replaced with fresh IL-2-containing medium on days 3 and 7. CD4+ T cells were isolated after about 10 days of culture through negative selection using the EasySep CD4+ T cell isolation kit. PBMCs were separated from whole blood using Ficoll-Paque Plus gradient centrifugation and then either used fresh or cryopreserved at -140C. Each culture condition was generally run in triplicate wells.

Library preparation was by PCR. DNA from cultured CD4+ T cells was subjected to TCR sequencing with the Oncomine TCR Beta short-read assay at the Johns Hopkins FTIC core. The QIAamp micro DNA kit was used to extract genomic DNA from the cultured CD4+ T cells. The Oncomine TCR Beta libraries from cultured CD4+ T cells were pooled using unique dual indexes and then sequenced on an Illumina iSeq 100. Under the source paper's analysis protocol: Non-productive sequences were filtered out, and CDR3s that did not start with C, did not end with F or W, or were shorter than 7 amino acids were discarded. The MANAFEST web application was used to identify antigen-specific clonotypes by comparing peptide-stimulated wells against reference wells and other culture wells. Positive clones required FDR below 0.05, an odds ratio above 5, and productive frequency above 0.1% in at least two of three replicate wells. Clonotypes that were significantly expanded in both SARS-CoV-2 spike wells and at least one common cold coronavirus spike condition were defined as cross-reactive. Similarity between CDR3 sequences was evaluated in R version 3.6.1 using Levenshtein distances (stringdist) and unrooted phylogenetic trees (ape). In TCRdb, the public reads were trimmed at Q25 with fastp and aligned with MiXCR, with productive beta chains retained. Rows are combined by CDR3 protein, so each entry shows the most common genes and DNA. TCRdb's processing, not the study's, gives the V and J calls here. Within this sample are 15,000 to 20,000 distinct CDR3 sequences, with around 60% of them counted one time only. The ten largest clonotypes hold 9.4% of the sample.

The CDR3 contains 15 residues, cysteine and phenylalanine counted. CDR3 DNA only is kept here, 45 bases in frame from base 1. V was cut back by 5 bases and J by 4 bases, leaving a gap of 20 bases between them. According to the germline V gene (reference sequence), CDR1 reads DFQATT and CDR2 reads SNEGSKA. This sequence uses TRBV20-1 and TRBJ1-2; 6 matching bases give a weak D call of TRBD1. The sample comprised CD4+ T cells from blood, cultured in vitro. This receptor was obtained from a human donor who had recovered from COVID-19. The DNA sequence reads TGCAGTGCTGGACAGAGATCATTTACTGGCTATGGCTACACCTTC. Its translation reads: CSAGQRSFTGYGYTF.